This T cell receptor beta chain is drawn from a study of T cell responses to AZD1222 COVID-19 vaccine (dated by TCRdb to 2020 to 2023). For the study in its entirety: AZD1222 recipients with second doses at about 4 weeks or about 12 weeks were pooled, because spike-specific TCR depth and breadth did not differ between schedules. TCR sequencing covered about 230 trial participants: 200 to 220 given two doses of AZD1222 and 26 given two doses of MenACWY control vaccine. Trial participants were enrolled by age into 18-55, 56-69 and 70-plus year subgroups, with 148, 28 and 57 TCR-sequenced participants respectively.

Points the paper makes about the study in general: Reportedly, almost half of the unique spike-specific TCRs recognized epitopes lying outside the regions that are mutated in the B.1.351 and B.1.1.7 variants. After two AZD1222 doses, both the breadth and the depth of spike-specific TCRs were significantly higher than at day 0 and than in MenACWY recipients. Participants were mostly white British and included more females than males, and it was suggested by the authors that clonal diversity may have been underestimated. In the small 56-69-year group, the increase in depth fell short of significance, most likely because of low power. Conclusions about previously exposed vaccinees were limited because only a handful of AZD1222 recipients were SARS-CoV-2 seropositive at baseline. Vaccine-associated CD4 TCRs spanned the whole spike protein, with dominant responses in regions 160-218 and 743-854. Because no day 14 peak-response samples were available, the repertoires could be characterized only after the peak T cell response.

The CDR3 regions of human TCRbeta chains were analyzed by immunosequencing. The study's processing was this. TCRs in the repertoires were compared against a reference library of SARS-CoV-2-specific TCRs that had been generated with the MIRA antigen-specificity platform. Breadth meant the fraction of unique TCRs that were SARS-CoV-2-associated, whereas depth meant the fraction of total T cells that were SARS-CoV-2-associated. Using the MIRA data, each spike-specific TCR was assigned both to the spike region to which the TCR was reactive and to a CD4 or CD8 class. Log10-transformed breadth and depth values were compared by one-way ANOVA with Sidak's multiple comparisons tests. The table comes from immuneACCESS by way of TCRdb, which keeps in-frame sequences with V and J called. Part of the clones is missing from these tables; in studies checked, under half for an unresolved V gene and the rest for unknown reasons. Clone size and the V and J calls come from that table; the DNA yielded D and trimming. The sample includes over 70,000 clones, with about 85% observed a single time. The ten largest clones take up around 21% of the sample.

The time point label corresponds to: baseline before first vaccination. Vaccinee samples came from UK trials COV001 and COV002, including a single-blind randomized controlled phase 2/3 trial of AZD1222 (ChAdOx1 nCoV-19) in healthy adults. For TCRbeta chain sequencing, PBMC samples from trial participants were taken at day 0 and at day 28 after the second dose. As regards this clone: Its antigen is unknown. Per-base qualities were not stored, and no clone one base away is much larger.

The germline V gene supplies CDR1 SGHTA and CDR2 FQGNSA. There are 14 amino acids in the CDR3, from cysteine to phenylalanine inclusive. The read is trimmed to its CDR3 DNA, 42 bases read in frame from base 1. V ends up 3 bases short and J 5 bases short, with an unmatched junction base count of 3. The rearranged segments are TRBV7-2 and TRBJ2-5; 10 junctional bases match TRBD2. The specimen comprised peripheral blood, sampled on day 0 of AZD1222 vaccination. The TCR sequence derives from an adult in good health. The CDR3 reads CASSFSGGVETQYF. The nucleotide sequence is given as TGTGCCAGCAGCTTCAGCGGGGGGGTGGAGACCCAGTACTTC.